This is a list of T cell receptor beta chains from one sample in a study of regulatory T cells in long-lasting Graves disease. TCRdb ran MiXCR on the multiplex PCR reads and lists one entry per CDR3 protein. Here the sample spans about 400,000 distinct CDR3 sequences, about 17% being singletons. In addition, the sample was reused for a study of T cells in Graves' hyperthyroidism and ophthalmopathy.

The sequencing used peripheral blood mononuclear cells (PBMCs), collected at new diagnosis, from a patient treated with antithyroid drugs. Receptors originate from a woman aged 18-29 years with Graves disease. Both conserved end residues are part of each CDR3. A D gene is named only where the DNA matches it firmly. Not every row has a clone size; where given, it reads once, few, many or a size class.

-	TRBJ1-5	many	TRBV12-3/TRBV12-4	CASSEQGPGSSQHF	TGTGCCAGCAGCGAACAGGGTCCGGGATCATCCCAGCATTTT
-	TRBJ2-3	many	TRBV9	CASSPPRGWSGSTDTQYF	TGTGCCAGCAGCCCTCCGAGGGGGTGGAGCGGAAGCACAGATACGCAGTATTTT
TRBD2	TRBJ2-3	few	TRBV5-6	CASSRGLAGAPRHTQYF	TGTGCCAGCAGCCGTGGACTAGCGGGAGCGCCCCGGCATACGCAGTATTTT
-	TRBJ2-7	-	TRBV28	CASSLHLSYEQYF	TGTGCCAGCAGTTTACACCTCTCCTACGAGCAGTACTTC
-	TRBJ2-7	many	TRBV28	CASRGQGTYEQYF	TGTGCCAGCAGAGGGCAGGGAACCTACGAGCAGTACTTC
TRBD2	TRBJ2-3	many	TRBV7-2	CASSHQGRREGRPDTQYF	TGTGCCAGCAGCCACCAAGGGAGGCGGGAGGGTAGGCCAGATACGCAGTATTTT
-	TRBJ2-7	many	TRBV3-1	CASSQVLGRYSYEQYF	TGTGCCAGCAGCCAAGTTCTAGGCAGGTACTCCTACGAGCAGTACTTC
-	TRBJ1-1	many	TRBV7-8	CASTHEGVYRTEAFF	TGTGCCAGCACCCACGAAGGGGTCTATCGGACTGAAGCTTTCTTT
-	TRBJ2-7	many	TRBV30	CAWAPTASYEQYF	TGTGCCTGGGCTCCGACGGCATCCTACGAGCAGTACTTC
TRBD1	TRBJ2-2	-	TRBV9	CASSVGGTGHTGELFF	TGTGCCAGCAGCGTAGGCGGGACAGGGCACACCGGGGAGCTGTTTTTT
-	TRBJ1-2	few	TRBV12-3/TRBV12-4	CASKKGTNTF	TGTGCCAGCAAAAAAGGGACAAACACCTTC
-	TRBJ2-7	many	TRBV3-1	CASRGSYEQYF	TGTGCCAGCAGGGGCTCCTACGAGCAGTACTTC
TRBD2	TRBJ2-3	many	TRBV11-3	CASSLWLAGVADTQYF	TGTGCCAGCAGCTTATGGCTAGCGGGAGTCGCAGATACGCAGTATTTT
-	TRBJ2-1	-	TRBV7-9	CASSLRPGWSSYNEQFF	TGTGCCAGCAGCTTGCGCCCGGGGTGGAGCTCCTACAATGAGCAGTTCTTC
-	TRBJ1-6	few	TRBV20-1	CSATRGVNYDSPLHF	TGCAGTGCTACCCGTGGGGTTAATTACGATTCACCCCTCCACTTT
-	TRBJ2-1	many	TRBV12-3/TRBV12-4	CASSSTGPAYNEQFF	TGTGCCAGCAGCTCTACAGGCCCGGCCTACAATGAGCAGTTCTTC
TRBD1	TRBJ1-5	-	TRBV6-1	CASRQYSGTGLNQPQHF	TGTGCCAGCAGACAATATTCCGGGACAGGCCTAAACCAGCCCCAGCATTTT
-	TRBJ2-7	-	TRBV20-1	CSASPGRLYEQYF	TGCAGTGCTAGCCCCGGACGGCTCTACGAGCAGTACTTC
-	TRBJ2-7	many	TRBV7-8	CASSRRLESYEQYF	TGTGCCAGCAGCCGACGCCTAGAATCCTACGAGCAGTACTTC
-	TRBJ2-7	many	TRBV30	CAWSPGGEQYF	TGTGCCTGGTCCCCAGGGGGGGAGCAGTACTTC
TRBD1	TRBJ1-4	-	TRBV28	CASRTGQGNEKLFF	TGTGCCAGCAGGACGGGACAGGGTAATGAAAAACTGTTTTTT
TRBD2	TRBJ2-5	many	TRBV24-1	CATSGSGGGETQYF	TGTGCCACCAGTGGTAGCGGCGGGGGAGAGACCCAGTACTTC
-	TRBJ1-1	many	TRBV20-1	CSARIPGQNTEAFF	TGCAGTGCTAGAATACCCGGACAGAACACTGAAGCTTTCTTT
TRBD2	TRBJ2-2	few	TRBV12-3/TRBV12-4	CASKPHLAETNTGELFF	TGTGCCAGCAAACCCCATCTAGCGGAGACTAACACCGGGGAGCTGTTTTTT
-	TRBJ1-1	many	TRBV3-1	CASSQRWVRDTEAFF	TGTGCCAGCAGCCAACGATGGGTGAGGGACACTGAAGCTTTCTTT
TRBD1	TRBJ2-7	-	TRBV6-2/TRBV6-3	CASSLGTGLSYEQYF	TGTGCCAGCAGTCTCGGGACAGGGCTCTCCTACGAGCAGTACTTC
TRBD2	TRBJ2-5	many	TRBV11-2	CASAGVVKETQYF	TGTGCCAGTGCGGGGGTAGTTAAAGAGACCCAGTACTTC
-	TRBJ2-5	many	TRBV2	CASSPRRATRETQYF	TGTGCCAGCAGTCCCCGTCGGGCTACAAGAGAGACCCAGTACTTC
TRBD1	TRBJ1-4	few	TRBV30	CAWSHPGQGLNEKLFF	TGTGCCTGGAGTCACCCGGGACAGGGGCTCAATGAAAAACTGTTTTTT
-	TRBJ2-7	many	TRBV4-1	CASSQENGGSYEQYF	TGCGCCAGCAGCCAAGAAAACGGGGGAAGCTACGAGCAGTACTTC
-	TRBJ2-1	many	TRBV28	CASSFGQAGEQFF	TGTGCCAGCAGTTTCGGCCAAGCCGGTGAGCAGTTCTTC
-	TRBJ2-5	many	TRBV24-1	CATSDFTAETQYF	TGTGCCACCAGTGATTTTACGGCGGAGACCCAGTACTTC
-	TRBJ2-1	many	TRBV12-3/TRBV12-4	CASSFNRGGNEQFF	TGTGCCAGCAGTTTCAACAGGGGAGGCAATGAGCAGTTCTTC
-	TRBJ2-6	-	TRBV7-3	CASSLMGLTGANVLTF	TGTGCCAGCAGCTTAATGGGGCTAACTGGGGCCAACGTCCTGACTTTC
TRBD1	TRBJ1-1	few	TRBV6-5	CASSYSWDRRNTEAFF	TGTGCCAGCAGTTACTCGTGGGACAGACGGAACACTGAAGCTTTCTTT